A selection of T cell receptor beta chains follows, all from one sample in a study of CD8+ T cells in alopecia areata. TCRdb keeps only in-frame clones here, not all; method: immunoSEQ multiplex PCR. The sample has around 140,000 clones, about half seen once. The specimen comprised CD4+ T cells sorted from blood, sampled at week 0. These receptors all come from a human donor with alopecia areata. Both conserved end residues are trimmed from each CDR3.

v_gene: TRBV29-1
CDR3aa: SVYLGVMNTEAF

v_gene: TRBV30
CDR3aa: AWSVHDRGEQY

v_gene: TRBV30
CDR3aa: AWSPGPGNTEAF

v_gene: TRBV5-6
CDR3aa: ASSPTSGLGSSSAF

v_gene: TRBV4-2
CDR3aa: ASSQETGNQPQH

v_gene: TRBV5-1
CDR3aa: ASSPGGVPDTQY

v_gene: TRBV9
CDR3aa: ASSVATSNEQF

v_gene: TRBV11-2
CDR3aa: ASSAELYNEQF

v_gene: TRBV15
CDR3aa: ATSVGSGGEDTQY

v_gene: TRBV30
CDR3aa: ASGQGAMGIGNTIY

v_gene: TRBV5-1
CDR3aa: ASSLGLLSSYNEQF

v_gene: TRBV15
CDR3aa: ATSREGASYGYT

v_gene: TRBV29-1
CDR3aa: SVARLGQNYGYT

v_gene: TRBV13
CDR3aa: ASSPWTGSRDEQY

v_gene: TRBV4-1
CDR3aa: ASSQVRQIETYEQY

v_gene: TRBV5-6
CDR3aa: ASSLGQPEEKLF

v_gene: TRBV29-1
CDR3aa: SAGLAGVGEQF